This T cell receptor beta chain was captured in a study of cytomegalovirus exposure and HLA in healthy donors. Study-wide results and limits: Across donors, most TCRs were seen rarely, yet some public ones were widespread. A few chains tied to CMV proved CMV antigen-specific in vitro.

The V end was cut by 2 bases, the J end by 4 bases, with 6 bases between. The CDR3 length is 13 residues. The germline V gene has CDR1 SGHTA and CDR2 FQGTGA. Measured with immunoSEQ multiplex PCR; TCRdb has only the in-frame clones, and not every one. The repertoire includes around 150,000 clones, roughly 90% of them detected once, and 5.7% sits in the top ten. Concerning this clone: As yet, its antigen is unknown.

Material: PBMCs. This chain links TRBV7-3 with TRBJ2-1; D ambiguous. The TCR sequence derives from a woman aged 25-40 years in good health and CMV-seronegative. The chain's CDR3 is CASSLEPYNEQFF. CDR3 sequence (DNA): TGTGCCAGCAGCTTAGAACCTTACAATGAGCAGTTCTTC.